The T cell receptor (beta chain) described here comes from a study of OX40 agonist ivuxolimab in advanced cancers. Trimming shortened V by 2 bases and J by 6 bases, and 15 bases separated the two germline ends. The germline V gene encodes CDR1 SGHAT and CDR2 FQNNGV. The length of the CDR3 is 15 residues. Profiled with immunoSEQ multiplex PCR; TCRdb holds only in-frame clones, not every one. The table includes 77,000 or so clones, roughly 90% detected once. This sequence was found in an adult with an advanced solid tumor such as melanoma, head and neck, liver or kidney cancer. The chain combines TRBV11-2 with TRBJ2-3; D remains unclear. The material sequenced was CD4+ or CD8+ T cells sorted from blood, taken in a trial of the OX40 agonist ivuxolimab. The CDR3 DNA sequence: TGTGCCAGCAGCTTAACCCCCCAAGGACGGGATACGCAGTATTTT. Its translation: CASSLTPQGRDTQYF.